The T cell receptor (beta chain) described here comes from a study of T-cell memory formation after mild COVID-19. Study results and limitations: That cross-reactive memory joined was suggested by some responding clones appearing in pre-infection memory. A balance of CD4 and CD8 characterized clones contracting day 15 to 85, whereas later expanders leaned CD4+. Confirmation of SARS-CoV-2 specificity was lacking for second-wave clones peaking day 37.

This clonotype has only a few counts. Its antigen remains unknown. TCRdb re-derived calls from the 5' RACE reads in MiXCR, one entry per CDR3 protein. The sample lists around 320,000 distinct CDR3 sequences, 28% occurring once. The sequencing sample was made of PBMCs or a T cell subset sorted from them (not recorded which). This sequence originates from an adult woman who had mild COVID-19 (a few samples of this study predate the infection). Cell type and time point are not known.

The CDR3, as DNA: TGCGCCAGCAGCCCAGGGCCGGGATCGGAGACCCAGTACTTC. Its translation is CASSPGPGSETQYF. This chain connects TRBV4-1 to TRBJ2-5, with D possibly being TRBD1 or TRBD2 (5 bases each). CDR3 length: 14 residues. Trimming shortened V by 4 bases and J by 5 bases, and 14 bases separated the two germline ends. Germline loops: CDR1 MGHRA, CDR2 YSYEKL.